What follows describes a single TCR beta chain. It has no known antigen specificity. Per-nucleotide qualities are absent, and no much larger clonotype sits a single base away. The data belong to a study of cytomegalovirus exposure and HLA in healthy donors (dated by TCRdb to the late 2010s). Concerning the study at large: An earlier analysis of several hundred of the donors reported about 280 Gb of sequence data and around 120 million unique TCR beta sequences obtained from about 180 million T cells. The study profiled the T cell repertoires of under 700 subjects by immunosequencing and related them to cytomegalovirus serostatus. Along with the roughly 670-subject first cohort, a separate validation cohort of over a hundred different subjects was used. Approximately 300 gigabases of sequencing data and approximately 93 million unique TCR sequences were included in an early release covering over 600 HLA-typed donors. On average, over 200,000 unique TCR beta nucleotide sequences were sequenced per donor among fewer than 500 genotyped donors of the cohort, with 15% to 20% of those sequences being non-productive. Of the 300 to 450 genotyped donors, 81% fell in the genetic ancestry cluster associated with self-reported Caucasian donors. The study combined high-throughput TCR immunosequencing, statistical association of individual TCRs with disease status, and machine learning to predict cytomegalovirus infection status. Class I and class II HLA loci were covered by the typing at four-digit resolution. Alongside the repertoire data, information on donor age, sex, ethnicity and CMV serostatus was compiled. The study aimed to test whether cataloging public T cell receptors could reveal signatures of past pathogen exposure. To decide whether each TCR beta V gene segment behaved as functional or pseudogenic, an earlier analysis of 587 of the donors relied on high-throughput TCR beta sequencing. Every discovery cohort repertoire had been produced on one sequencing platform. The later analysis used no new phenotypic data to find candidate immune exposures, relying instead on TCR beta sequences and their occurrence across donors. To study patterns of TCR occurrence, a later analysis re-analyzed previously published TCR beta repertoires from around 670 donors and added high-resolution HLA genotyping. The number of donors typed differed by locus, with roughly 629-640 for A, B, C, DRB1 and DQB1, more than 500 for DQA1, about 610 for DPA1, and some 450 for DPB1. A later genetic analysis used genome-wide SNP genotypes for 398 of the 666 donors, treating that subset as a discovery cohort. A handful of DR-DQ haplotypes were handled as single units for association and clustering because linkage in the cohort was strong. The paper as a whole reports these results and caveats: The cohort was sequenced for TCR beta chains only, and without alpha or paired-chain data the features that could be detected were limited. The earlier analysis of approximately 560 of the donors excluded seventeen rarely observed V segments, including chromosome 9 orphons, because counts were too low. A few of the identified cytomegalovirus-associated TCR beta chains were confirmed in vitro to be specific for cytomegalovirus antigens. In a later analysis, TCR association rates were found to vary across HLA loci, with the most associated TCRs seen for DRB1 alleles and the fewest for HLA-C alleles. For the cohort, immune exposure information was limited to CMV serostatus. In an earlier analysis of 587 of the donors, most TCR beta V segments appeared in productive rearrangements about 87% or about 30% of the time, broadly matching IMGT annotations. Linkage disequilibrium might explain the correlated functional status among segregating V segments, but an unknown experimental factor could not be excluded. Most TCR sequences were observed very rarely across donors, whereas some public TCRs were present in many individuals. When HLA alleles, especially DR and DQ, strongly co-occurred, attributing TCR associations to individual alleles was difficult. In a later analysis, some 18,000 TCR beta sequences were associated with specific HLA alleles at a false discovery rate of 0.05. The classifier was reported to diagnose cytomegalovirus status with high specificity and sensitivity in both the original and validation cohorts. Some IMGT-functional V segments, including TRBV6-2 and TRBV6-3, could not be distinguished by the 87-base-pair reads and were therefore excluded. A later analysis found that HLA-associated TCR beta chains were more clonally expanded and had lower generation probabilities than equally common non-associated chains. Presence/absence analyses assumed roughly uniform sequencing depth across donors, an assumption that may not hold. The study listed approximately 160 TCR beta chains as associated with cytomegalovirus. A cluster of highly shared sequence variants was judged likely to be a technical artifact of the sequencing pipeline. Because HLA typing was unavailable for some donors at each locus, only the typed subset was used in association tests. A further reported finding was that TCR beta sequences accurately predicted the HLA-A and HLA-B alleles for most subjects in the first cohort. In a later analysis, several top co-occurrence clusters were reported to appear linked to parvovirus B19, influenza, CMV and Epstein-Barr virus. A later genetic analysis associated a missense DCLRE1C variant with V-gene and J-gene trimming of TCR beta chains, and an independent cohort replicated the association. The authors suggested that the approach could potentially be generalized to other disease states and immunological phenotypes. A later analysis found that most CMV-associated TCR beta chains appeared HLA-restricted, with HLA associations seemingly driven largely by CMV exposure. Compared with the roughly 670-donor mean, donors in an Asian-associated ancestry cluster had fewer N-insertions in productive TCRs, according to a later genetic analysis.

CDR1 and CDR2 were assigned from the germline V gene as MDHEN and SYDVKM. Between the V and J ends, shortened by 2 bases and 5 bases respectively, the junction contains 6 bases. Taken from cysteine to phenylalanine, the CDR3 has 12 residues. CDR3 DNA is the only sequence kept; it has 36 bases, read in frame from the first base. Library generation was performed with the immunoSEQ multiplex PCR assay. The multiplex PCR relied on a mix of 60 forward primers for TCR Vbeta segments and 13 reverse primers for TCR Jbeta segments. The CDR3 region of rearranged TCR beta genes was amplified from genomic DNA by a multiplex PCR assay. The Illumina HiSeq System was used to sequence the amplified TCR beta libraries as 87-base-pair reads. The original methods were these. A later analysis counted about 82 million unique TCR beta chains across the 650 to 800 repertoires, and around 12 million of these chains were shared by at least two donors. Raw reads were error-corrected and collapsed into unique sequences by a nearest-neighbor algorithm in which closely related sequences were merged to remove PCR and sequencing errors. CDR3 sequences were aligned to IMGT reference sequences to assign V, D and J gene segments. For a sequence to be retained, a match of at least six nucleotides to both a V gene segment and a J gene segment was required. Rearrangements were called productive when the CDR3 lacked stop codons and stayed in frame with V and J; all others were non-productive. CDR3 was defined according to IMGT convention as the region running from the second conserved V-encoded cysteine to the conserved J-encoded phenylalanine. In an earlier analysis of more than 550 of the donors, sequences lacking an unambiguous match to a single V gene segment were excluded. In an earlier analysis of 587 of the donors, a V segment was called functional when productive rearrangements were above 56.7%, and segregating when the standard deviation between donors exceeded 5%. To diagnose cytomegalovirus status from the catalog of TCR beta chain sequences, a statistical classification framework was built. V and J gene assignment, in a later analysis, came from comparing TCR nucleotide sequences with IMGT/GENE-DB human TR gene sequences. The TCRdist pipeline was used in a later analysis to assign CDR3 sequences and most-parsimonious VDJ recombination scenarios. In a later analysis, every TCR beta chain was defined by the combination of its CDR3 amino acid sequence and its V-gene family, and reads without a unique V-gene family were dropped. In a later analysis, 450 to 600 highly shared, low-generation-probability nucleotide sequences were removed to address suspected cross-contamination and a sequencing artifact. A later analysis calculated a clonal expansion index for each public chain from normalized within-repertoire ranks of inferred template counts. In a later analysis, generation probabilities were computed with a VDJ recombination model fitted to out-of-frame rearrangements, and the resulting probabilities were checked against IGoR. In a later analysis, TCR-TCR, TCR-HLA and TCR-CMV co-occurrence was scored with hypergeometric tests, and a repertoire-size bias correction was applied to TCR pairs. In a later analysis, false discovery rates were estimated by permuting HLA or CMV assignments 20 times. A later analysis grouped co-occurring TCRs with DBSCAN, adding TCRdist sequence similarity when clustering within HLA-allele-positive subsets. Co-occurrence clustering excluded repertoires with fewer than 30,000 or more than 120,000 public chains, plus five with anomalous nucleotide sharing. TCRdb obtained this table from immuneACCESS and retained in-frame rearrangements with V and J assigned. These tables miss some clones; where compared with another copy, unresolved V genes account for less than half of the shortfall, and the remainder is unexplained. That table furnishes V, J and clone size, whereas the DNA furnished D and trimming. The sample records about 82,000 clones, around 90% of which are singletons. Less than 2.5% of the sample is in the top ten clones.

In total, approximately 610 healthy bone marrow donors made up the cohort. At the time of sampling, all cohort members were nominally healthy, though unrecorded immune exposures were likely present. The donor tested CMV seronegative and was one of the 352 seronegative cohort members. A peripheral blood sample was collected from each donor, and TCR beta sequencing was performed on peripheral blood mononuclear cells. Genomic DNA extraction from the blood cell samples was performed with the Qiagen DNeasy Blood Extraction Kit. The rearranged segments are TRBV28 and TRBJ1-1; no confident D gene assignment can be made. This sequence was found in a man aged 18 to 30 in good health and CMV-seronegative. Sequencing input: PBMCs. The DNA reads as follows: TGTGCCAGCAGTTTAATTTCGACTGAAGCTTTCTTT. It translates to CASSLISTEAFF. The CDR3 plus the reference TRBV28 and TRBJ1-1 genes for the other parts give the full variable domain: DVKVTQSSRYLVKRTGEKVFLECVQDMDHENMFWYRQDPGLGLRLIYFSYDVKMKEKGDIPEGYSVSREKKERFSLILESASTNQTSMYLCASSLISTEAFFGQGTRLTVV.